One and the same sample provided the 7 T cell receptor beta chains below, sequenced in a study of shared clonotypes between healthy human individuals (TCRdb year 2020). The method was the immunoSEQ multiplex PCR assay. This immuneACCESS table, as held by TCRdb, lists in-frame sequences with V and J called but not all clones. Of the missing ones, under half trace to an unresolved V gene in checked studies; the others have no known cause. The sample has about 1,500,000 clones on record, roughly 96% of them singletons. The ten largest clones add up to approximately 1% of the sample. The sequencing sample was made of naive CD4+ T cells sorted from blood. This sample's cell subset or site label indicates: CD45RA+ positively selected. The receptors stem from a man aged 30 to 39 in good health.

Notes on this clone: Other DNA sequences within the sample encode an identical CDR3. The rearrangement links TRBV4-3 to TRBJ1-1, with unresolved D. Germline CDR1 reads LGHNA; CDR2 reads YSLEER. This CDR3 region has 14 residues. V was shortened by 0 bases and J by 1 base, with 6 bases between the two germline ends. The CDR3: CASSQDRRNTEAFF. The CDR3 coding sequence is TGCGCCAGCAGCCAAGATCGGAGGAACACTGAAGCTTTCTTT.

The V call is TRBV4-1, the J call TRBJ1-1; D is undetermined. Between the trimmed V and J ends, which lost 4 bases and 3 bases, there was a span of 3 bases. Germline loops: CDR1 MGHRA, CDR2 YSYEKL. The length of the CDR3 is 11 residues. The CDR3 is CASSLHTEAFF. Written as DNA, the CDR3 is TGCGCCAGCAGCCTTCACACTGAAGCTTTCTTT.

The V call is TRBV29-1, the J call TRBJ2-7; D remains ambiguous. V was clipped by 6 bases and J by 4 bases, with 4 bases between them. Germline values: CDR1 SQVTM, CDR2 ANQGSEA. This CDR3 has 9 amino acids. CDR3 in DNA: TGCAGCGTCAGATACGAGCAGTACTTC. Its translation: CSVRYEQYF.

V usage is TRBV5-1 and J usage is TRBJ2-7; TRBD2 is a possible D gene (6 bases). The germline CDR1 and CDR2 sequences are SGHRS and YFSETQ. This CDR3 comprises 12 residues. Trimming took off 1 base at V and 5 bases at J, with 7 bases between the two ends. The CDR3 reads CASSLRGDEQYF. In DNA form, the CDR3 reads TGCGCCAGCAGCTTGCGCGGGGACGAGCAGTACTTC.

The CDR3: CAGGRQGQTRNTEAFF. The CDR3 DNA reads as TGTGCCGGTGGGAGGCAGGGGCAAACCAGGAACACTGAAGCTTTCTTT. V usage is TRBV28 and J usage is TRBJ1-1; the D gene is possibly TRBD1 (6 bases). Germline V lookup: CDR1 MDHEN, CDR2 SYDVKM. Trimming shortened V by 11 bases and J by 1 base, and 23 bases separated the two germline ends. The CDR3 extends over 16 amino acids.

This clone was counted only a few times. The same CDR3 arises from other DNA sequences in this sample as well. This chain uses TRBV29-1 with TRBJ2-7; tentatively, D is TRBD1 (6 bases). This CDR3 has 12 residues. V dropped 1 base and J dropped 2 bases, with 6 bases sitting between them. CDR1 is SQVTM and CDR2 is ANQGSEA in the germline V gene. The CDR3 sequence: CSVEGQAYEQYF. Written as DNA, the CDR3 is TGCAGCGTTGAAGGACAGGCCTACGAGCAGTACTTC.

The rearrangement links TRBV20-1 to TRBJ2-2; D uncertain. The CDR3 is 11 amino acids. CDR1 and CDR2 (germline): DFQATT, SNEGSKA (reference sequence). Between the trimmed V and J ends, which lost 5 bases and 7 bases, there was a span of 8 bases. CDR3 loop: CSAPRNGELFF. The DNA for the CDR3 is TGCAGTGCTCCTCGGAACGGGGAGCTGTTTTTT.